This entry lists 23 T cell receptor beta chains sequenced from one sample in a study of blood T cell repertoires in COVID-19. Only in-frame clones appear in the TCRdb table, and some are missing; sequencing was by immunoSEQ multiplex PCR. This sample carries approximately 140,000 clones, 85% to 90% of them seen once, and the ten largest clones take about 2.3%. The sequenced sample consisted of peripheral blood. The receptor set was obtained from a human donor in a cohort sampled during active COVID-19.

The chain links TRBV27 to TRBJ1-2, with a tentative D call TRBD1 (6 bases). Germline V gene sequence: CDR1 MNHEY, CDR2 SMNVEV (reference sequence). CDR3 length equals 13 residues. Trimming removed 5 bases at V and 8 bases at J, with 15 bases between. CDR3 region: CASSADRRRGYTF. CDR3 bases: TGTGCCAGCAGTGCGGACAGAAGAAGGGGCTACACCTTC.

The V call is TRBV10-2, the J call TRBJ1-1, with a possible D match to TRBD1 (6 bases). V was cut by 4 bases and J by 4 bases, with 13 bases left in between. The CDR3 is 14 amino acids. The germline gives CDR1 WSHSY, CDR2 SAAADI. The DNA for the CDR3 is TGCGCCAGCAGTGTGGACAGCGGGACCACTGAAGCTTTCTTT. Translation gives CASSVDSGTTEAFF.

The chain joins TRBV18 to TRBJ1-5; 7 positions agree with TRBD1. The junction had 8 bases not matched to a gene; V was cut back by 2 bases and J by 7 bases. CDR3 length: 15 residues. Germline CDR1 KGHSH, CDR2 LQKENI. The CDR3 DNA is TGTGCCAGCTCACCATCCAGGGGGGACGGGCAGCCCCAGCATTTT. Translation gives CASSPSRGDGQPQHF. The variable domain in full, with the rest retrieved from reference TRBV18 and TRBJ1-5, is NAGVMQNPRHLVRRRGQEARLRCSPMKGHSHVYWYRQLPEEGLKFMVYLQKENIIDESGMPKERFSAEFPKEGPSILRIQQVVRGDSAAYFCASSPSRGDGQPQHFGDGTRLSIL.

This chain links TRBV6-5 with TRBJ2-2; TRBD2 might be the D (5 bases). Trimming left V 5 bases short and J 2 bases short, with 9 bases between. The CDR3 extends over 14 amino acids. Germline V gives CDR1 MNHEY, CDR2 SVGAGI. CDR3 residues: CASSPDYNTGELFF. The CDR3 DNA sequence: TGTGCCAGCAGTCCCGACTACAACACCGGGGAGCTGTTTTTT.

The gene calls are TRBV19 and TRBJ2-1, with D possibly TRBD2 on 6 matching bases. Trimming took 4 bases from V and 9 from J, leaving 10 bases between them. There are 12 residues in the CDR3. Germline CDR1 reads LNHDA; CDR2 reads SQIVND (reference sequence). The CDR3: CASSKQGGEQFF. The CDR3 DNA is TGTGCCAGTAGTAAGCAGGGAGGTGAGCAGTTCTTC.

The chain carries TRBV5-6 and TRBJ2-5; D is undetermined. With 0 bases removed from V and 6 bases from J, the gap between germline ends came to 12 bases. This CDR3 is built from 14 residues. Germline V CDR1 and CDR2: SGHDT, YYEEEE. The CDR3 bases are TGTGCCAGCAGCTTGGGGCAAATCCCCAAGACCCAGTACTTC. Protein product: CASSLGQIPKTQYF.

This sequence joins TRBV9 and TRBJ2-1; TRBD2 matches 8 bases. V gave up 3 bases and J gave up 9 bases; unmatched junction bases: 11. Germline V gives CDR1 SGDLS, CDR2 YYNGEE. The CDR3 length is 15 residues. CDR3 protein: CASSETAGGRGEQFF. In DNA, the CDR3 is TGTGCCAGCAGCGAGACGGCGGGAGGCCGGGGTGAGCAGTTCTTC.

The CDR3 spells CSVVNREDYGYTF. For the CDR3, the DNA is TGCAGCGTCGTCAACAGGGAAGACTATGGCTACACCTTC. The chain uses TRBV29-1 and TRBJ1-2; D may be TRBD1 (6 bases). Trimming cost V 6 bases and J 3 bases, with 14 bases left between them. The CDR3 covers 13 residues. CDR1 SQVTM and CDR2 ANQGSEA come from the germline V gene.

This clone appeared a single time. This sequence joins TRBV7-2 and TRBJ2-3, with 8 bases matching TRBD2. The CDR3 is 16 amino acids. Germline CDR1 reads SGHTA; CDR2 reads FQGNSA. With 6 bases clipped from V and 4 bases from J, the junction kept 12 bases outside the gene matches. CDR3 residues: CASRLPGLGVPDTQYF. The CDR3, as DNA: TGTGCCAGCAGGTTGCCGGGACTAGGAGTTCCAGATACGCAGTATTTT.

The rearrangement links TRBV5-8 to TRBJ2-7; perhaps TRBD1 as D (6 bases). V lost 1 base and J lost 6, with 8 bases in between. The CDR3 consists of 12 residues. CDR1 is SGHTS, CDR2 YDEGEE, per germline. The CDR3 coding sequence is TGTGCCAGCAGCTTGAGGACAGTCGAGCAGTACTTC. It encodes CASSLRTVEQYF. The full variable domain, in which reference TRBV5-8 and TRBJ2-7 provide the parts outside the CDR3, is EAGVTQSPTHLIKTRGQQATLRCSPISGHTSVYWYQQALGLGLQFLLWYDEGEERNRGNFPPRFSGRQFPNYSSELNVNALELEDSALYLCASSLRTVEQYFGPGTRLTVT.

The gene calls are TRBV5-1 and TRBJ1-6; 10 nucleotides agree with TRBD1. CDR1 SGHRS and CDR2 YFSETQ come from the germline V gene. The J segment lost 7 bases and the V segment lost 6 bases, leaving 10 bases of the junction unmatched. The CDR3 covers 16 residues. The CDR3 sequence is CASKLIPGQGNSPLHF. The CDR3 bases are TGCGCCAGCAAACTAATTCCGGGACAGGGGAATTCACCCCTCCACTTT.

CDR3 in amino acids: CASSSLPGTVNSPLHF. CDR3 coding DNA: TGTGCCAGCAGTTCACTCCCCGGGACAGTAAATTCACCCCTCCACTTT. The V and J genes are TRBV28 and TRBJ1-6; TRBD1 agrees at 7 bases. Trimming removed 4 bases from V and 7 bases from J; junction bases left unmatched: 10. This CDR3 has 16 amino acids. CDR1 is MDHEN and CDR2 is SYDVKM in the germline V gene.

This clone was counted once. The V and J genes are TRBV7-9 and TRBJ1-5, with D unclear. From germline, CDR1 is SEHNR and CDR2 FQNEAQ (reference sequence). The CDR3 contains 13 residues. Trimming removed 2 bases at V and 7 bases at J, with 9 bases between. The DNA for the CDR3 is TGTGCCAGCAGCTTAAGTGCCGGGCAGCCCCAGCATTTT. Translating it yields CASSLSAGQPQHF.

V is TRBV3-1 (or the pseudogene TRBV3-2) and J is TRBJ1-3; TRBD1 aligns across 9 bases. This CDR3 spans 16 amino acids. Germline V gives CDR1 LGHDT, CDR2 YNNKEL (reference sequence). V shed 0 bases, J shed 6 bases, and the junction held 6 bases outside the gene matches. CDR3 nucleotide sequence: TGTGCCAGCAGCCAAGATCGGGACAGGGCTGAAAACACCATATATTTT. Translated: CASSQDRDRAENTIYF.

Concerning this clone itself: This sample includes further DNA sequences coding for the same CDR3. The gene calls are TRBV9 and TRBJ2-7; tentative D call: TRBD1 (5 bases). The V and J ends lost 0 bases and 2 bases respectively, with 9 bases between them. The CDR3 extends over 14 amino acids. From germline, CDR1 is SGDLS and CDR2 YYNGEE. Here the CDR3 reads CASSVGAGTYEQYF. For the CDR3, the DNA is TGTGCCAGCAGCGTAGGGGCAGGGACCTACGAGCAGTACTTC.

The V call is TRBV5-1, the J call TRBJ2-4, with unresolved D. The CDR3 is 15 amino acids. Per germline, CDR1 SGHRS and CDR2 YFSETQ. V was shortened by 0 bases and J by 0 bases, with 7 bases between the two germline ends. CDR3 sequence (DNA): TGCGCCAGCAGCTTGGAGCCGGGAGCCAAAAACATTCAGTACTTC. Its protein product is CASSLEPGAKNIQYF.

The chain employs TRBV7-2 and TRBJ2-1, with TRBD2 matching over 14 bases. Germline CDR1 reads SGHTA; CDR2 reads FQGNSA. The V gene end was trimmed by 1 base and the J gene end by 9 bases; junction bases not matched to a gene: 8. The CDR3 length is 17 residues. CDR3 sequence: CASSLGLAGGPQGEQFF. DNA for the CDR3: TGTGCCAGCAGCTTAGGACTAGCGGGAGGGCCGCAGGGTGAGCAGTTCTTC.

The V and J genes are TRBV7-2 and TRBJ2-3, with D maybe TRBD2 (5 bases). Germline V gives CDR1 SGHTA, CDR2 FQGNSA. V was clipped by 4 bases and J by 0 bases, with 11 bases between them. This CDR3 contains 15 residues. The CDR3: CASSSPWESTDTQYF. In nucleotides, the CDR3 is TGTGCCAGCAGCTCCCCCTGGGAGAGCACAGATACGCAGTATTTT.

This chain joins TRBV18 and TRBJ1-2; D remains ambiguous. The germline CDR1 and CDR2 sequences are KGHSH and LQKENI. The germline V and J ends were trimmed by 0 bases and 0 bases, with 11 bases remaining between them. CDR3 size: 16 residues. The CDR3 nucleotides read TGTGCCAGCTCACCACCCTCTATAACAGCTAACTATGGCTACACCTTC. Protein sequence: CASSPPSITANYGYTF.

This clone was counted between two and nine times. V usage is TRBV19 and J usage is TRBJ2-1, with TRBD1 matching over 10 bases. V lost 7 bases to trimming and J lost 4 bases; unmatched junction nucleotides: 4. CDR1 is LNHDA and CDR2 is SQIVND in the germline V gene (reference sequence). The CDR3 consists of 14 residues. The CDR3 here is CASNSGQGYNEQFF. Written as DNA, the CDR3 is TGTGCCAGTAACTCGGGACAGGGGTACAATGAGCAGTTCTTC.

The V gene is TRBV18, the J gene TRBJ2-5, with 10 bases lining up with TRBD2. The V gene's germline CDR1 is KGHSH and CDR2 LQKENI. With V trimmed by 1 base and J by 4 bases, 3 bases remained unmatched. The CDR3 length is 15 residues. As DNA, the CDR3 is TGTGCCAGCTCACCACTGGCTAGCGGGGGAGAGACCCAGTACTTC. Its translation is CASSPLASGGETQYF. The whole variable domain, filled in from reference TRBV18 and TRBJ2-5, reads NAGVMQNPRHLVRRRGQEARLRCSPMKGHSHVYWYRQLPEEGLKFMVYLQKENIIDESGMPKERFSAEFPKEGPSILRIQQVVRGDSAAYFCASSPLASGGETQYFGPGTRLLVL.

The chain is built from TRBV30 and TRBJ1-6, with D perhaps matching TRBD1 (5 bases). The length of the CDR3 is 18 residues. With 5 bases removed from V and 5 bases from J, the gap between germline ends came to 25 bases. Per germline, CDR1 GTSNPN and CDR2 SVGIG (reference sequence). The chain's CDR3 is CAWAARGTRWGNNSPLHF. CDR3 in DNA: TGTGCCTGGGCCGCTCGTGGGACTCGATGGGGGAATAATTCACCCCTCCACTTT.

The CDR3 spells CASSSFGRAYSNQPQHF. As DNA, the CDR3 is TGTGCCAGCAGTTCATTCGGCAGGGCCTATAGCAATCAGCCCCAGCATTTT. The chain carries TRBV27 and TRBJ1-5, with D perhaps matching TRBD1 (5 bases). V was shortened by 4 bases and J by 0 bases, with 16 bases between the two germline ends. Germline V gene lookup returns CDR1 MNHEY and CDR2 SMNVEV (reference sequence). The CDR3 consists of 17 residues.